Each of the 19 T cell receptor beta chains below was sequenced from the same sample in a study of identical twins. TCRdb ran MiXCR on the 5' RACE reads and lists one entry per CDR3 protein. Of 350,000 to 400,000 distinct CDR3 sequences listed, 7% to 9.5% are singletons. The sample comprised naive T cells sorted from blood. The source is a woman aged 45-65 years in good health.

The genes are TRBV29-1 and TRBJ1-1; no reliable D call. This CDR3 has 14 amino acids. Germline-derived CDR1 and CDR2 are SQVTM and ANQGSEA. The V gene lost 3 bases and the J gene lost 0 bases, with 11 bases spanning the gap. The CDR3 nucleotides read TGCAGCGTTGAGGAGGGCCCCATGAACACTGAAGCTTTCTTT. Translated: CSVEEGPMNTEAFF.

This clonotype was detected only a few times. This rearrangement joins TRBV7-9 to TRBJ2-1; 7 bases are a match to TRBD2. Unmatched junction bases numbered 16, after V lost 3 bases and J lost 8 bases. Germline assignment: CDR1 SEHNR and CDR2 FQNEAQ (reference sequence). The CDR3 extends over 17 amino acids. CDR3 amino acids: CASSLAPGRELIDEQFF. The DNA for the CDR3 is TGTGCCAGCAGCTTGGCCCCCGGGCGGGAGCTTATCGATGAGCAGTTCTTC.

V gene TRBV5-1 combines with J gene TRBJ2-1, with TRBD2 identical over 9 bases. The V segment lost 4 bases and the J segment 4 bases; nucleotides outside the gene matches: 12. The CDR3 consists of 17 residues. The germline gives CDR1 SGHRS, CDR2 YFSETQ. CDR3 nucleotide sequence: TGCGCCAGCAGCCCAATAGGCGGGAGGGCCGGGTACAATGAGCAGTTCTTC. This sequence encodes CASSPIGGRAGYNEQFF.

V gene TRBV7-8 combines with J gene TRBJ1-1, with D maybe TRBD1 (5 bases). Trimming took 0 bases from V and 0 from J, leaving 8 bases between them. The CDR3 length is 15 residues. Per germline, CDR1 SGHVS and CDR2 FQNEAQ. The CDR3: CASSLAGVLNTEAFF. The DNA for the CDR3 is TGTGCCAGCAGCTTAGCAGGGGTCCTGAACACTGAAGCTTTCTTT.

This clonotype appeared many times. This chain joins TRBV7-2 and TRBJ2-1, with D possibly being TRBD2 (5 bases). V was cut by 2 bases and J by 2 bases, with 7 bases left in between. CDR1 is SGHTA and CDR2 is FQGNSA in the germline V gene. The CDR3 has 14 amino acids. The CDR3 region has the DNA TGTGCCAGCAGCTTAACTAGTACCTACAATGAGCAGTTCTTC. This sequence encodes CASSLTSTYNEQFF.

This clonotype was observed a handful of times. The chain has TRBV7-3 and TRBJ2-1; 8 bases fit TRBD2. J lost 9 bases, V lost 6 bases, and 7 bases had no gene match. The germline gives CDR1 SGHTA, CDR2 FQGTGA. The CDR3 is 13 residues long. The chain's CDR3 is CASSSGTRSEQFF. The CDR3 nucleotides are TGTGCCAGCAGTTCCGGGACTAGGAGTGAGCAGTTCTTC.

This clonotype has a handful of counts. This chain uses TRBV12-3 or TRBV12-4 with TRBJ2-7; unclear D gene. V was trimmed by 8 bases and J by 3 bases, leaving 11 bases between them. The CDR3 is made up of 12 amino acids. The DNA for the CDR3 is TGTGCCAGCTCCGGGCCAATCTACGAGCAGTACTTC. Its protein product is CASSGPIYEQYF.

The chain employs TRBV4-1 and TRBJ2-3; 8 positions agree with TRBD2. Germline V lookup: CDR1 MGHRA, CDR2 YSYEKL. This CDR3 spans 18 amino acids. V lost 2 bases, J lost 0 bases, and 10 bases stayed unmatched. CDR3: CASSQTRLAPTSTDTQYF. In DNA, the CDR3 is TGCGCCAGCAGCCAAACGAGACTAGCGCCAACTAGCACAGATACGCAGTATTTT.

The V and J genes are TRBV5-5 and TRBJ1-1, with 7 bases lining up with TRBD1. The CDR3 length is 15 residues. The junction had 12 bases not matched to a gene; V was cut back by 5 bases and J by 5 bases. Germline assignment: CDR1 SGHKS and CDR2 YYEKEE (reference sequence). CDR3 residues: CASRGLRTGQTEAFF. CDR3 DNA: TGTGCCAGCAGGGGACTTAGGACAGGACAAACTGAAGCTTTCTTT.

The genes are TRBV5-1 and TRBJ2-5; D perhaps matches TRBD2 (6 bases). Germline V CDR1 and CDR2: SGHRS, YFSETQ. The V gene lost 4 bases and the J gene lost 5 bases, with 15 bases spanning the gap. This CDR3 is 14 amino acids long. The DNA of the CDR3 is TGCGCCAGCAGCCCGGAGGGGAGACGGGAGACCCAGTACTTC. It translates to CASSPEGRRETQYF.

Remarks on this clonotype: A much larger clone is a single base away; this may be a read error. The CDR3 nucleotides are TGTGCCAGCAGTAAACCCGGGGATGAGCAGTTCTTC. Protein product: CASSKPGDEQFF. The chain joins TRBV2 to TRBJ2-1; tentative D call: TRBD2 (5 bases). This CDR3 contains 12 residues. Germline CDR1 is SNHLY and CDR2 is FYNNEI. Trimming left V 5 bases short and J 8 bases short, with 10 bases between.

This clonotype appeared a few times. The J gene is TRBJ2-1, the V gene TRBV2; 13 positions match TRBD2. CDR3 length: 13 amino acids. Germline CDR1 reads SNHLY; CDR2 reads FYNNEI. The ends lost 10 bases at V and 9 bases at J; junction bases unmatched: 6. In nucleotides, the CDR3 is TGTGCCACCGCACTAGCGGGAGGGCCTGAGCAGTTCTTC. Translated, it gives CATALAGGPEQFF.

V usage is TRBV25-1 and J usage is TRBJ2-3, with 9 bases aligning to TRBD1. The CDR3 length is 14 residues. The V and J ends lost 4 bases and 5 bases, in that order; junction bases with no gene match: 4. Germline V gives CDR1 MGHDK, CDR2 SYGVNS. The CDR3 protein is CASSVGTGLDTQYF. DNA for the CDR3: TGTGCCAGCAGTGTCGGGACAGGGTTAGATACGCAGTATTTT.

The chain uses TRBV24-1 and TRBJ2-1; 13 bases are a match to TRBD2. Germline V gene sequence: CDR1 KGHDR, CDR2 SFDVKD. The CDR3 is 17 residues long. V dropped 3 bases and J dropped 1; count of bases not matched to a gene: 2. In DNA, the CDR3 is TGTGCCACCAGTGATGGGACTAGCGGGATGTCCTACAATGAGCAGTTCTTC. It codes for CATSDGTSGMSYNEQFF.

V usage is TRBV6-2 or TRBV6-3 and J usage is TRBJ2-6; 8 positions match TRBD1. The CDR3 is 17 amino acids. Germline CDR1 reads MNHEY; CDR2 reads SVGEGT. The trim removed 7 bases at V and 0 bases at J, leaving 8 bases unmatched. Here the CDR3 reads CASIQTGVLSGANVLTF. The DNA for the CDR3 is TGTGCCAGCATTCAGACAGGGGTCCTCTCTGGGGCCAACGTCCTGACTTTC.

There are a few counts of this clonotype. The CDR3 is CSAPRLESPREQFF. The CDR3 nucleotides read TGCAGTGCTCCCCGTTTAGAGTCACCGAGGGAGCAGTTCTTC. This sequence joins TRBV20-1 and TRBJ2-1; D is unresolved. In germline, CDR1 is DFQATT, CDR2 SNEGSKA (reference sequence). Trimming took off 5 bases at V and 10 bases at J, with 21 bases between the two ends. This CDR3 has 14 amino acids.

The chain is built from TRBV6-5 and TRBJ2-3; tentatively, D is TRBD2 (6 bases). Germline CDR1 reads MNHEY; CDR2 reads SVGAGI. This CDR3 is 14 amino acids long. Trimming cost V 6 bases and J 4 bases, with 14 bases left between them. CDR3 bases: TGTGCCAGCAGGCTAGCGTTAACTTCAGATACGCAGTATTTT. This encodes CASRLALTSDTQYF.

In its sample, this clonotype was seen many times. The CDR3 nucleotides are TGTGCCAGCAGTATTCTACTAGACAGCGAGCAGTTCTTC. This sequence encodes CASSILLDSEQFF. V and J are TRBV6-5 and TRBJ2-1; D tentatively reads TRBD1 or TRBD2 (5 bases each). This CDR3 region has 13 residues. Trimming left V 5 bases short and J 10 bases short, with 15 bases between. Germline CDR1 and CDR2: MNHEY and SVGAGI.

This clonotype was recorded at least ten times. This chain's CDR3 is CASSPRATEAFF. In nucleotides, the CDR3 is TGCGCCAGCAGCCCCAGGGCCACTGAAGCTTTCTTT. The chain has TRBV5-1 and TRBJ1-1; tentatively, D is TRBD1 (5 bases). The CDR3 is 12 amino acids. Germline V CDR1 and CDR2: SGHRS, YFSETQ. V was clipped by 4 bases and J by 4 bases, with 8 bases between them.